This T cell receptor (beta chain) was identified in a study of T cell repertoires in cytomegalovirus infection. Study at large: Based on public TCR beta signatures, there were indications of CMV infection and of a matching HLA type.

Only a few counts were recorded for this clonotype. Its antigen remains unidentified. The CDR3 extends over 14 amino acids. With 2 bases removed from V and 7 bases from J, the gap between germline ends came to 12 bases. Germline assignment: CDR1 ENHRY and CDR2 SYGVKD. A single record per CDR3 protein comes from TCRdb applying MiXCR to the reads. The data hold 400,000 or so distinct CDR3 sequences, with approximately 31% observed a single time. Study-level results: HLA-C-restricted CMV clonotypes gave the most frequent clonotype in two of eight donors. Based on cumulative public TCR beta family frequency, carriers of CMV plus the relevant HLA were identified.

This receptor was taken from a human donor in good health (CMV status not recorded). Some clones in this sample may be carry-over from other donors' samples. The sequencing input was PBMCs. The rearrangement links TRBV10-3 to TRBJ1-5; D unresolved. In nucleotides, the CDR3 is TGTGCCATCAGTGAGGGGGTCGAGTACCAGCCCCAGCATTTT. The encoded protein is CAISEGVEYQPQHF.